This T cell receptor beta chain was identified during a study of T cells in Graves' hyperthyroidism and ophthalmopathy. Clinical symptoms, serum thyroxine and TRAb, thyroid ultrasound and orbital computed tomography together formed the diagnostic basis. The sample of blood was obtained at first hyperthyroidism diagnosis (before any ophthalmopathy symptoms). The J segment lost 2 bases and the V segment lost 4 bases, leaving 5 bases of the junction unmatched. This CDR3 contains 14 residues. Germline-derived CDR1 and CDR2 are SGHTA and FQGNSA. This clonotype was observed many times. RNA transcripts yielded amplified TCR beta CDR3 regions. Researchers ran a first-round RT-PCR on the TCR CDR3 using the HTBI primer set. TCRdb used MiXCR to reprocess the multiplex PCR reads, holding one entry per CDR3 protein. The table shows some 600,000 distinct CDR3 sequences, with approximately 15% occurring only once.

V and J are TRBV7-2 and TRBJ2-7; 7 bases are shared with TRBD2. Sample: blood. This TCR was sampled from a woman in her twenties or thirties with Graves' hyperthyroidism that later progressed to Graves' ophthalmopathy. The CDR3: CASSSSGIAYEQYF. CDR3 DNA: TGTGCCAGCAGCTCCAGCGGGATTGCCTACGAGCAGTACTTC.